Listed here is a single TCR beta chain. The data stem from a study of blood T cell repertoires in COVID-19. Study-wide background: COVID-19 samples, acute and convalescent, were from the United States, Italy and Spain. PBMCs, B-cell-depleted T cells, or T cells were the source of the cDNA or gDNA that made up the material.

As processed by the authors: Quantification of nucleated cells was approximated via reference gene primer amplification. Only in-frame clones appear in the TCRdb table, and some are missing; sequencing was by immunoSEQ multiplex PCR. That table supplies the V and J calls and clone size; D and trimming were determined from the DNA. The top ten clones hold roughly 15% of a sample with some 31,000 clones, less than 85% of them seen once. The sequenced sample consisted of peripheral blood. This TCR came from a human donor with acute or convalescent COVID-19. The donor label of this sample is uncertain.

The CDR3 region has the DNA TGTGCCAGCAGCTTGGGGGCGGGACTAGCCTACGAGCAGTACTTC. Protein: CASSLGAGLAYEQYF. The chain has TRBV5-4 and TRBJ2-7; 8 bases are a match to TRBD2. The CDR3 covers 15 residues. The germline V gene has CDR1 SGHNT and CDR2 YYREEE (reference sequence). Trimming removed 0 bases from V and 2 bases from J; junction bases left unmatched: 4.